This T cell receptor (beta chain) was sequenced during a study of response to subunit inactivated influenza vaccine. Study-wide findings and caveats: Only a handful of new T cells, the authors suggested, are recruited with each seasonal influenza vaccination.

TCRdb analysed the RT-PCR reads with MiXCR anew, one entry per CDR3 protein. The sample consists of some 520,000 distinct CDR3 sequences, more than 15% of them appearing once. The CDR3 is 12 residues long. From germline, CDR1 is SGHDT and CDR2 YYEEEE. V was pared by 4 bases and J by 4 bases, with 8 bases between. This clonotype was picked up many times. Its target is not known. The material was CD4+ T cells sorted from PBMCs, obtained less than 30 months after vaccination. This TCR was sampled from a man in his fifties or sixties who received an inactivated influenza vaccine. This chain joins TRBV5-6 and TRBJ1-2; possibly TRBD1 for D (5 bases). The CDR3 protein is CASSADSYGYTF. The CDR3 nucleotides are TGTGCCAGCAGCGCAGACAGCTATGGCTACACCTTC.